This T cell receptor beta chain was documented in a study of CD8 T cells in ankylosing spondylitis. Findings and caveats of the study: Matched synovial fluid from ankylosing spondylitis patients was reported to be enriched for disease-linked clones. A TCR beta motif of fewer than ten highly homologous variants seemed to mark ankylosing spondylitis blood.

Points on this clonotype: The antigen remains undetermined.

TCRdb re-called the 5' RACE reads through MiXCR, storing one row per CDR3 protein. Of about 340,000 distinct CDR3 sequences listed, about 15% were seen once; the top ten hold approximately 0.99%. This CDR3 has 14 amino acids. V was shortened by 1 base and J by 3 bases, with 10 bases between the two germline ends. In germline, CDR1 is DFQATT, CDR2 SNEGSKA (reference sequence). The V call is TRBV20-1, the J call TRBJ1-3; possible D gene TRBD1, 5 bases. This TCR was sampled from a male donor with ankylosing spondylitis or in good health (not recorded which). Specimen: blood, either unsorted or a sorted T cell fraction (not recorded which). The CDR3 DNA reads as TGCAGTGCTAGAGTCGGGACGTATGGAAACACCATATATTTT. It yields the protein CSARVGTYGNTIYF.